The sample holds a few counts of the clone carrying this T cell receptor beta chain. Seattle cases were enrolled at active infection and followed longitudinally. This entry comes from a study of blood T cell repertoires in COVID-19. Study details: PBMCs, B-cell-depleted T cells, or T cells were the source of the cDNA or gDNA that made up the material.

Sequenced by immunoSEQ multiplex PCR; TCRdb stores in-frame clones only, minus some. The repertoire holds 130,000 to 150,000 clones, with about 85% as singletons. Trimming removed 0 bases from V and 8 bases from J, with 8 bases in between. The CDR3 loop spans 12 amino acids. Looked up from germline, CDR1 is SGDLS and CDR2 is YYNGEE. The sequence was collected from a woman in her 70s with COVID-19, enrolled during active disease. The chain has TRBV9 and TRBJ1-2, with D perhaps TRBD1 (5 bases). The specimen sequenced was peripheral blood. Here the CDR3 DNA reads TGTGCCAGCAGCGTAGGTGCAGGGGGCTACACCTTC. This gives the protein CASSVGAGGYTF. Complete variable domain (other parts from reference TRBV9 and TRBJ1-2): DSGVTQTPKHLITATGQRVTLRCSPRSGDLSVYWYQQSLDQGLQFLIQYYNGEERAKGNILERFSAQQFPDLHSELNLSSLELGDSALYFCASSVGAGGYTFGSGTRLTVV.